This T cell receptor beta chain emerged from a study of CXCR3-negative and CXCR3-positive naive CD8 T cells. General study findings and limits: TRBV-TRBJ usage was similar across naive CXCR3 subsets but distinct in memory cells. A higher hydrophobicity marked the TRB CDR3s of CXCR3-positive naive cells versus CXCR3-negative naive cells. The level of CXCR3 expression partially decreased after cryopreservation; the majority of assays used fresh PBMCs.

Concerning this clonotype: Its antigen is still unknown.

Per germline, CDR1 SEHNR and CDR2 FQNEAQ (reference sequence). The CDR3 extends over 13 amino acids. Via 5' RACE with UMI labels, TRB cDNA libraries were prepared. One entry per CDR3 protein, without DNA, is what TCRdb gives after re-calling the 5' RACE reads. In total, the table holds 150,000 or so distinct CDR3 sequences. The rearrangement links TRBV7-9 to TRBJ1-5; no DNA is available, so the TRBD1 call from TCRdb remains unchecked. This TCR was recovered from a human donor in good health. Some clones in this sample may be carry-over from other donors' samples. The sequencing sample was made of naive CXCR3+ CD8+ T cells from blood. Sample subset: CD45RO-CCR7+CD27+CD95- naive CD8+ T cells expressing CXCR3 (TNR3+). The CDR3 protein is CASSPQDNQPQHF.